This T cell receptor (beta chain) was retrieved from a study of cytomegalovirus exposure and HLA in healthy donors. CDR3 length equals 16 residues. Concerning this clone itself: The antigen remains undetermined.

In the PCR, 60 Vbeta and 13 Jbeta primers were used. This table comes from immunoSEQ multiplex PCR, and its TCRdb copy is limited to in-frame clones, with some not included. This table has tens of thousands of clones, roughly 81% appearing once. Study-level findings and limits: TCR beta chains associated with HLA were, in a later analysis, more clonally expanded than equally common others.

The TCR was taken from a man aged 30 to 39 in good health and CMV-seronegative. The sequencing input was PBMCs. The chain has TRBV21-1 and TRBJ1-4; the D call TRBD1 from the table was never checked on the DNA. TRBV21-1 is deemed a pseudogene. CDR3 bases: TGTGCCAGCAGCTACGAGGCAGGGTCAGCTAATGAAAAACTGTTTTTT. Its translation is CASSYEAGSANEKLFF.